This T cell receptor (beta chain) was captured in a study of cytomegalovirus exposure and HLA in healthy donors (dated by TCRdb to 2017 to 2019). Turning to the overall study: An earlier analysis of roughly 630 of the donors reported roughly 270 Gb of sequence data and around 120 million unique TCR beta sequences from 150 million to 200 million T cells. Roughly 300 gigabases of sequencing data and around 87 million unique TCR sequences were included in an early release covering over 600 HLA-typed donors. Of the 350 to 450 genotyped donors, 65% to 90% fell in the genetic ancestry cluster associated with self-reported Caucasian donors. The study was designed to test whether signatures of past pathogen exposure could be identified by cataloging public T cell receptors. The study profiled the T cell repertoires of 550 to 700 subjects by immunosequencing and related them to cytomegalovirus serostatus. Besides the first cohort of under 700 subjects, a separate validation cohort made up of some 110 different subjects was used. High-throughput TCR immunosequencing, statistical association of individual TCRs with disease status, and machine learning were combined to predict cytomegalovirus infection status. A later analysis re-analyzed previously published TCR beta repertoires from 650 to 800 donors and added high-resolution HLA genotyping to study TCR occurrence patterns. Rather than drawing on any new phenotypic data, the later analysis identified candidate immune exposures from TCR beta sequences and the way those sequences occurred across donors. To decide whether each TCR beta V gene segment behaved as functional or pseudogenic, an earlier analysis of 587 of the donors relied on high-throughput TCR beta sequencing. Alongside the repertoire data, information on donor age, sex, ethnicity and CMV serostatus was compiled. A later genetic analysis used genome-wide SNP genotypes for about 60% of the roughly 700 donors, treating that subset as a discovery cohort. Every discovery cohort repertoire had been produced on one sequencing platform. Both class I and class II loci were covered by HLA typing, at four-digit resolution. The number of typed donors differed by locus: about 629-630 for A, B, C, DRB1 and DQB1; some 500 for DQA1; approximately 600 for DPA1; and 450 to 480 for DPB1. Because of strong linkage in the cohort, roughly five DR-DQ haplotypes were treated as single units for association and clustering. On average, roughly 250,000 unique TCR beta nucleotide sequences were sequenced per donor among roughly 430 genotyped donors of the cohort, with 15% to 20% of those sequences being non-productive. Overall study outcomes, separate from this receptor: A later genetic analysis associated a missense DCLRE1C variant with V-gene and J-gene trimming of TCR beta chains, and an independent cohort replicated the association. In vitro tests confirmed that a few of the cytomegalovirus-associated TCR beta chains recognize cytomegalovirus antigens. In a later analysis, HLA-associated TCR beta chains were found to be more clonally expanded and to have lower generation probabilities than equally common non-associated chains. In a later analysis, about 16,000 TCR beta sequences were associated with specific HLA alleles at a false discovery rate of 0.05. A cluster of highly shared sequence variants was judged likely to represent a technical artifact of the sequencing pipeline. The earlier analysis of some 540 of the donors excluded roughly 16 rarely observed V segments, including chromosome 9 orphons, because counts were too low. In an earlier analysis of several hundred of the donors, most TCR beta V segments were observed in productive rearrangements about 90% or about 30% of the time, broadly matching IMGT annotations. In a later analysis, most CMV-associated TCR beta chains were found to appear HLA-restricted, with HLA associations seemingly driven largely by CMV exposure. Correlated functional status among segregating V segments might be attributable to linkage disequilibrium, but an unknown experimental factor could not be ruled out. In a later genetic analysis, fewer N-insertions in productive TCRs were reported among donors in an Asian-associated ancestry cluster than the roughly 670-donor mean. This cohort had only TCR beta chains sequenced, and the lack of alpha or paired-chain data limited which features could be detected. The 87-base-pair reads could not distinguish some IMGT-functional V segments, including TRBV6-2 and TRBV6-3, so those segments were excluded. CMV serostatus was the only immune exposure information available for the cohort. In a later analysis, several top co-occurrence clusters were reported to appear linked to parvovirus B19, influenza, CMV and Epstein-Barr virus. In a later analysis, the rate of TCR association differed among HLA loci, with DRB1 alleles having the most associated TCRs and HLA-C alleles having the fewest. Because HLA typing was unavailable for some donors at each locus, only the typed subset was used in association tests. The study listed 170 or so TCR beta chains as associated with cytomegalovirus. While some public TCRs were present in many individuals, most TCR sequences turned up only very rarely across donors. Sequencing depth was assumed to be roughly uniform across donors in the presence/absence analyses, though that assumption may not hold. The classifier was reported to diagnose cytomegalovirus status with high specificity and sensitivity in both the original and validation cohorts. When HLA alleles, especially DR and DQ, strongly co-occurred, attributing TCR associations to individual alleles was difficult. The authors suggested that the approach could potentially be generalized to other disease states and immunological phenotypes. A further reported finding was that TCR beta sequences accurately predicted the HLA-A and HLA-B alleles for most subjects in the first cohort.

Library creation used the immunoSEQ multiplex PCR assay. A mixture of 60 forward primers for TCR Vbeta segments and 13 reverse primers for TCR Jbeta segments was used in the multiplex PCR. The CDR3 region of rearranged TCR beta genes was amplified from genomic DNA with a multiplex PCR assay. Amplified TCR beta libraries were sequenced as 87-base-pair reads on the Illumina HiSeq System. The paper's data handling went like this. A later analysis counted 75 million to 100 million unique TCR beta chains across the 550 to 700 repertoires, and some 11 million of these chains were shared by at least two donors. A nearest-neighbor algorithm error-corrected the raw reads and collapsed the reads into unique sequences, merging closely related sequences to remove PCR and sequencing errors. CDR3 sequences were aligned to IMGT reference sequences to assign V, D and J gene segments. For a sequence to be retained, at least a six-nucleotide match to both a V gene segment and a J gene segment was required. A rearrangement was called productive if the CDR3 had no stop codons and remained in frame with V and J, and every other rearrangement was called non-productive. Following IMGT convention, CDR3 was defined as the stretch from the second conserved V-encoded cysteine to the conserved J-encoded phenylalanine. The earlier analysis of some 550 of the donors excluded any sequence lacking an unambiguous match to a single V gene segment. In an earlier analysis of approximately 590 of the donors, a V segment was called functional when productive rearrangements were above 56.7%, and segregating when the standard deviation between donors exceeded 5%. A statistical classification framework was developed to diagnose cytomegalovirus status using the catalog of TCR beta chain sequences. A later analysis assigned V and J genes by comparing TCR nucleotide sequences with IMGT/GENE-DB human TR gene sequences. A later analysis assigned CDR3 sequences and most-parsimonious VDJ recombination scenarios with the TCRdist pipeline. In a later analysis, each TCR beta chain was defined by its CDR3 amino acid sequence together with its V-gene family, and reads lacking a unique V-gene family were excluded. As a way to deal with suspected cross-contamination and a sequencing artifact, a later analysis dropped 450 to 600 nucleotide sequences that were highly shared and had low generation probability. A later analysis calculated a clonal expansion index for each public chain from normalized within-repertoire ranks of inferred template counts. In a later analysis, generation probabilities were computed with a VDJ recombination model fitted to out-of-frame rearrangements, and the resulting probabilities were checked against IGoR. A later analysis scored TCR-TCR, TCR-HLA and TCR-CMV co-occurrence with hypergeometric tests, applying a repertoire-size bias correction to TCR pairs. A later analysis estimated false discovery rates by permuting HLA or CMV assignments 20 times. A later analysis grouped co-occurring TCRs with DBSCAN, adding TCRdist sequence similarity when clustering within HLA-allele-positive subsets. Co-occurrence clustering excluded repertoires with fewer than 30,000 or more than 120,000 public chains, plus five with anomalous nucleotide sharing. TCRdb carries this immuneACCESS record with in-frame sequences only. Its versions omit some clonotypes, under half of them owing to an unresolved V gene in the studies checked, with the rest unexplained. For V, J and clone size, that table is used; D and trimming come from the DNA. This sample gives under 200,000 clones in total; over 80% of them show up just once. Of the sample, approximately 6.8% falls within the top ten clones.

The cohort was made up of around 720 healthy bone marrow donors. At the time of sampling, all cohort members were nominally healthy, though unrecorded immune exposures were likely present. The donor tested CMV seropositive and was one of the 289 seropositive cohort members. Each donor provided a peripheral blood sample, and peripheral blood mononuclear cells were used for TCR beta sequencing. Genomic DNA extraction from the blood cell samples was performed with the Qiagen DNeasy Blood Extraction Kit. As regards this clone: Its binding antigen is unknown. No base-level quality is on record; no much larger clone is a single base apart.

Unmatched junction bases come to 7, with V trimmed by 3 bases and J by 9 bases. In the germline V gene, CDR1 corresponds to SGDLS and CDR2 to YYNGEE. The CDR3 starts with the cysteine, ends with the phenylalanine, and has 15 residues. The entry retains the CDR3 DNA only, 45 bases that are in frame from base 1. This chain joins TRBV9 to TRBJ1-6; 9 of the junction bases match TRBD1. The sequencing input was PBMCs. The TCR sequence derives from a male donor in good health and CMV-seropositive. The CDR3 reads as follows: CASSARQGGSSPLHF. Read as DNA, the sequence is TGTGCCAGCAGCGCCCGACAGGGGGGGAGTTCACCCCTCCACTTT.